The clone carrying this T cell receptor (beta chain) appeared a single time. The source of the sample is a study of Graves' ophthalmopathy and Graves' hyperthyroidism. Investigators amplified TCR beta CDR3 regions from RNA transcripts. Second-round multiplex PCR came after a first-round RT-PCR that employed HTBI primers. From the multiplex PCR reads, TCRdb called clonotypes with MiXCR, one entry per CDR3 protein. The sample includes over a million distinct CDR3 sequences, around a third of them seen just once. V was pared by 7 bases and J by 4 bases, with 17 bases between. The germline CDR1 and CDR2 sequences are SEHNR and FQNEAQ (reference sequence). The CDR3 length is 14 residues.

The sample taken for sequencing was peripheral blood or thyroid tissue (not recorded which). J is TRBJ2-7 and V is TRBV7-9, with D maybe TRBD2 (6 bases). The TCR sequence derives from an adult man with Graves' hyperthyroidism. Here the CDR3 reads CASTPGLRPYEQYF. CDR3 bases: TGTGCCAGCACCCCGGGACTCCGCCCTTACGAGCAGTACTTC.